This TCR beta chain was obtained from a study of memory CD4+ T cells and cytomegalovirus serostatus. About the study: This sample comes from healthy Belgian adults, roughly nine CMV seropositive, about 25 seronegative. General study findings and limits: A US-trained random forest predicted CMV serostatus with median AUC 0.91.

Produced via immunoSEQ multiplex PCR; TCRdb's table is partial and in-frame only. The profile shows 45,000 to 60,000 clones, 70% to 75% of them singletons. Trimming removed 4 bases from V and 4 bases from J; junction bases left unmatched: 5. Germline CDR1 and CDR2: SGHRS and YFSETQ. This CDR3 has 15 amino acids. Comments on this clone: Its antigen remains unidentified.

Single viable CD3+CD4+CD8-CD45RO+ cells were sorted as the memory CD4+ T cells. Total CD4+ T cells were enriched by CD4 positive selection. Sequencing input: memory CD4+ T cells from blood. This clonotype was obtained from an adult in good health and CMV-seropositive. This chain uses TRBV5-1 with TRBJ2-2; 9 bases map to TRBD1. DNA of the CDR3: TGCGCCAGCAGCCAAGGGACAGGGATCACCGGGGAGCTGTTTTTT. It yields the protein CASSQGTGITGELFF.